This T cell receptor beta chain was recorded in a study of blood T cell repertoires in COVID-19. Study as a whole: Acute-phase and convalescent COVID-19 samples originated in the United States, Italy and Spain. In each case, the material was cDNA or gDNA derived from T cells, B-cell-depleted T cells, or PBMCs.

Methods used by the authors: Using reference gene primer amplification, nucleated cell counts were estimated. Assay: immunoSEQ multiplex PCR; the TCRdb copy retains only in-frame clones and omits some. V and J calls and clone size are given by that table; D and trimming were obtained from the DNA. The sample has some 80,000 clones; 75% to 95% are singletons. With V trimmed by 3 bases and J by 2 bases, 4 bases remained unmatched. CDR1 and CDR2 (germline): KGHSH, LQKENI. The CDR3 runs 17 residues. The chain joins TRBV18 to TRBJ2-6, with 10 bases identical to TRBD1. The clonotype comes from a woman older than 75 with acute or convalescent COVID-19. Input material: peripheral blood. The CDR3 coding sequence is TGTGCCAGCTCACCGGGGACAGGGGTAGCTGGGGCCAACGTCCTGACTTTC. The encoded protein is CASSPGTGVAGANVLTF. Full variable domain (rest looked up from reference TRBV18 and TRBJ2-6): NAGVMQNPRHLVRRRGQEARLRCSPMKGHSHVYWYRQLPEEGLKFMVYLQKENIIDESGMPKERFSAEFPKEGPSILRIQQVVRGDSAAYFCASSPGTGVAGANVLTFGAGSRLTVL.